These 28 T cell receptor beta chains share one sample of origin, sequenced in a study of a mutant IDH1 vaccine in newly diagnosed glioma (dated by TCRdb to the early 2020s). The intended sense of this specimen's time point label: week 35, safety follow-up. Every vaccine dose consisted of 300 ug of a 20-mer mutant IDH1 peptide in Montanide, administered subcutaneously together with topical imiquimod. The antigens of these receptors remain unknown. The library was prepared using the immunoSEQ multiplex PCR assay. TCRdb's version of the immuneACCESS table is confined to in-frame rearrangements and falls short of the full clone set. An unresolved V gene accounts for under half of the shortfall where checked; the remainder is of unknown origin. Present in this sample are some 57,000 clones, approximately 81% of which were seen just once. Of the sample, around 4.1% is held by the ten largest clones. The sequenced sample was PBMCs, obtained from a glioma patient whose treatment included an IDH1 peptide vaccine. The receptors shown here come from a woman between 18 and 29 years old with glioma.

For the CDR3, the DNA is TGTGCCAGCGGCGGACCAGGGAGGGGGCATACTGAAGCTTTCTTT. Amino acid sequence: CASGGPGRGHTEAFF. The rearrangement joins TRBV7-9 to TRBJ1-1; 7 nucleotides agree with TRBD1. Germline assignment: CDR1 SEHNR and CDR2 FQNEAQ (reference sequence). The CDR3 is 15 residues long. Germline trimming cut 8 bases from V and 5 bases from J; bases unmatched to any gene: 14.

V gene TRBV4-2 combines with J gene TRBJ2-3; TRBD2 agrees at 9 bases. The CDR3 has 15 residues. From germline, CDR1 is LGHNA and CDR2 YNFKEQ. V shed 5 bases, J shed 1 base, and the junction held 4 bases outside the gene matches. The CDR3 bases are TGTGCCAGCAGCGCCCAGCGGGAGGGCACAGATACGCAGTATTTT. Its translation is CASSAQREGTDTQYF.

This clone occurred once. This chain connects TRBV5-6 to TRBJ2-1; 11 bases map to TRBD2. The V gene's germline CDR1 is SGHDT and CDR2 YYEEEE. The V segment lost 3 bases and the J segment 4 bases; nucleotides outside the gene matches: 6. CDR3 length: 16 amino acids. CDR3 bases: TGTGCCAGCAGCTCTGTCACTAGCGGGAGTTACAATGAGCAGTTCTTC. Translating gives CASSSVTSGSYNEQFF.

The chain uses TRBV9 and TRBJ2-3; possible D gene TRBD1, 5 bases. Trimming removed 10 bases from V and 3 bases from J, with 21 bases in between. Looked up from germline, CDR1 is SGDLS and CDR2 is YYNGEE. This CDR3 is 15 amino acids long. CDR3 DNA: TGTGCCGCGTCGGAAGGGGTGGGTCCTACAGATACGCAGTATTTT. Translating it yields CAASEGVGPTDTQYF.

The CDR3 spells CASSLIGGAREAFF. The CDR3 DNA follows: TGTGCCAGCAGCTTAATTGGGGGGGCACGTGAAGCTTTCTTT. The chain couples TRBV7-6 to TRBJ1-1; TRBD1 is a possible D gene (6 bases). The CDR3 is made up of 14 amino acids. Germline V CDR1 and CDR2: SGHVS, FNYEAQ. The ends were cut back, 2 bases at V and 7 bases at J, with 14 bases in the middle.

The rearrangement links TRBV13 to TRBJ2-7; 9 positions agree with TRBD1. Germline V gives CDR1 PRHDT, CDR2 FYEKMQ (reference sequence). V dropped 5 bases and J dropped 2; count of bases not matched to a gene: 7. The CDR3 has 15 residues. CDR3 residues: CASSARDRVTYEQYF. As DNA, the CDR3 is TGTGCCAGCAGCGCCCGGGACAGGGTGACCTACGAGCAGTACTTC.

The chain links TRBV5-1 to TRBJ1-1; maybe TRBD1 (6 bases). The ends were cut back, 5 bases at V and 3 bases at J, with 20 bases in the middle. Germline CDR1 SGHRS, CDR2 YFSETQ. This CDR3 region has 16 residues. DNA of the CDR3: TGCGCCAGCAGTAGGGGGTGGGGGGCTGTTGACACTGAAGCTTTCTTT. Its protein is CASSRGWGAVDTEAFF. Using reference TRBV5-1 and TRBJ1-1 for the parts outside the CDR3, the full variable domain is KAGVTQTPRYLIKTRGQQVTLSCSPISGHRSVSWYQQTPGQGLQFLFEYFSETQRNKGNFPGRFSGRQFSNSRSEMNVSTLELGDSALYLCASSRGWGAVDTEAFFGQGTRLTVV.

J is TRBJ1-2 and V is TRBV11-2, with D unresolved. V lost 7 bases and J lost 6, with 15 bases in between. CDR1 and CDR2 from the germline V gene are SGHAT and FQNNGV. The CDR3 is 13 residues long. The CDR3, as DNA: TGTGCCAGCACCCTTGGTTCAGGCAATGGCTACACCTTC. Its protein is CASTLGSGNGYTF.

The chain uses TRBV27 and TRBJ1-1, with D tentatively TRBD1 (5 bases). Trimming removed 6 bases at V and 3 bases at J, with 17 bases between. Germline V lookup: CDR1 MNHEY, CDR2 SMNVEV (reference sequence). This CDR3 has 15 amino acids. In DNA, the CDR3 is TGTGCCAGCAGCGCGTTTGGGCAGGGCGACACTGAAGCTTTCTTT. Translated: CASSAFGQGDTEAFF.

This sequence joins TRBV9 and TRBJ2-7; D may be TRBD1 (6 bases). Germline V gene lookup returns CDR1 SGDLS and CDR2 YYNGEE. The CDR3 totals 14 residues. V lost 4 bases and J lost 1, with 12 bases in between. The CDR3: CASSPDSFSYEQYF. CDR3 DNA: TGTGCCAGCAGCCCGGACAGTTTTTCCTACGAGCAGTACTTC.

This clone appeared a single time. In DNA form, the CDR3 reads TGTGCCAGCAGCTCGGACAGCCAAGGAGGGGGGACTGAAGCTTTCTTT. Translating it yields CASSSDSQGGGTEAFF. The chain has TRBV5-5 and TRBJ1-1; D is possibly TRBD1 (6 bases). This CDR3 is 16 amino acids long. V was cut by 3 bases and J by 5 bases, with 20 bases left in between. Germline CDR1 SGHKS, CDR2 YYEKEE (reference sequence).

The chain is built from TRBV30 and TRBJ2-3, with 9 bases identical to TRBD2. Germline V gene lookup returns CDR1 GTSNPN and CDR2 SVGIG (reference sequence). J lost 5 bases, V lost 0 bases, and 12 bases had no gene match. The CDR3 length is 17 residues. CDR3 residues: CAWSVRAGGPFVDTQYF. The CDR3 DNA reads TGTGCCTGGAGTGTACGAGCGGGAGGCCCTTTCGTAGATACGCAGTATTTT.

The chain recombines TRBV29-1 with TRBJ1-1, with 8 nucleotides matching TRBD1. The CDR3 extends over 11 amino acids. Trimming took 7 bases from V and 7 from J; bases not matched to a gene: 5. Per the germline V gene, CDR1 is SQVTM and CDR2 is ANQGSEA. CDR3 sequence: CSASTGGEAFF. CDR3 in DNA: TGCAGCGCTTCTACAGGGGGTGAAGCTTTCTTT.

V gene TRBV7-9 combines with J gene TRBJ2-7; 8 bases match TRBD2. The germline V gene encodes CDR1 SEHNR and CDR2 FQNEAQ (reference sequence). The CDR3 is 14 amino acids. V lost 5 bases and J lost 3; bases outside the gene matches: 6. CDR3 nucleotide sequence: TGTGCCAGCAGCCCGGGGGGGGGTAGCTACGAGCAGTACTTC. Its translation is CASSPGGGSYEQYF.

The chain links TRBV6-1 to TRBJ2-7; TRBD2 is a possible D gene (6 bases). The germline V and J ends were trimmed by 5 bases and 7 bases, with 15 bases remaining between them. Germline V gene lookup returns CDR1 MNHNS and CDR2 SASEGT. There are 13 residues in the CDR3. The CDR3 nucleotides are TGTGCCAGCAGTCGACCGGGAGTGGGAGAGCAGTACTTC. Protein: CASSRPGVGEQYF.

This chain uses TRBV5-6 with TRBJ2-1; no reliable D call. Germline CDR1 and CDR2: SGHDT and YYEEEE. Trimming cost V 3 bases and J 8 bases, with 12 bases left between them. This CDR3 has 13 amino acids. The CDR3: CASSSWGRYEQFF. The CDR3 DNA reads TGTGCCAGCAGCTCCTGGGGTAGATATGAGCAGTTCTTC.

The chain couples TRBV6-5 to TRBJ1-2; D is perhaps TRBD1 (5 bases). The length of the CDR3 is 14 residues. Trimming took 6 bases from V and 5 from J, leaving 16 bases between them. The V gene's germline CDR1 is MNHEY and CDR2 SVGAGI. In DNA form, the CDR3 reads TGTGCCAGCAGCTTCACGGGGGGTAGTTATGGCTACACCTTC. Protein sequence: CASSFTGGSYGYTF.

This clone showed up just once. The rearrangement links TRBV27 to TRBJ2-3; D call uncertain. The V end was cut by 2 bases, the J end by 7 bases, with 10 bases between. Germline values: CDR1 MNHEY, CDR2 SMNVEV (reference sequence). CDR3 length equals 13 residues. Here the CDR3 reads CASSLSSLNTQYF. The CDR3, as DNA: TGTGCCAGCAGTTTAAGTTCCCTGAATACGCAGTATTTT.

V and J are TRBV6-5 and TRBJ1-4; D gene uncertain. Between the trimmed V and J ends, which lost 2 bases and 8 bases, there was a span of 12 bases. The length of the CDR3 is 14 residues. CDR1 is MNHEY and CDR2 is SVGAGI in the germline V gene. This CDR3 reads CASSYRGLGEKLFF. The DNA of the CDR3 is TGTGCCAGCAGTTACAGAGGGTTAGGCGAAAAACTGTTTTTT.

This clone has a single count. The chain carries TRBV7-2 and TRBJ2-7; TRBD2 aligns across 12 bases. The J segment lost 5 bases and the V segment lost 1 base, leaving 15 bases of the junction unmatched. From germline, CDR1 is SGHTA and CDR2 FQGNSA. The CDR3 has 19 amino acids. CDR3 in DNA: TGTGCCAGCAGCTTAGTCCCCCCTCTAGCGGGAGGGCCACGAAACGAGCAGTACTTC. It codes for CASSLVPPLAGGPRNEQYF.

This clone was seen a few times. The rearrangement uses TRBV6-6 and TRBJ1-1; D is undetermined. This CDR3 region has 14 residues. V lost 7 bases and J lost 1, with 13 bases in between. From germline, CDR1 is MNHNY and CDR2 SVGAGI (reference sequence). Here the CDR3 DNA reads TGTGCCAGCACCTACAGTTCGAGGAACACTGAAGCTTTCTTT. It translates to CASTYSSRNTEAFF.

This chain joins TRBV11-2 and TRBJ2-7; no firm D call. Trimming took off 0 bases at V and 5 bases at J, with 8 bases between the two ends. Germline V gene data show CDR1 as SGHAT and CDR2 as FQNNGV. The CDR3 extends over 13 amino acids. The CDR3 is CASSLEGFNEQYF. The CDR3 region has the DNA TGTGCCAGCAGCTTAGAAGGTTTCAACGAGCAGTACTTC.

This clone ranks as medium-sized. The chain has TRBV7-3 and TRBJ2-7; D uncertain. Germline V gene lookup returns CDR1 SGHTA and CDR2 FQGTGA. The CDR3 runs 15 residues. The V end lost 1 base, the J end lost 7 bases, and 17 bases lay between the germline ends. CDR3 DNA sequence: TGTGCCAGCAGCTTAAGCGTGGGCCCCTTGGAAGAGCAGTACTTC. Its translation: CASSLSVGPLEEQYF.

V is TRBV5-1 and J is TRBJ2-3; TRBD2 agrees at 7 bases. CDR3 length equals 16 residues. The V gene end was trimmed by 1 base and the J gene end by 0 bases; junction bases not matched to a gene: 5. The germline CDR1 and CDR2 sequences are SGHRS and YFSETQ. As DNA, the CDR3 is TGCGCCAGCAGCTTGATGGGCGGGGGTAGCACAGATACGCAGTATTTT. Amino acids: CASSLMGGGSTDTQYF.

V usage is TRBV6-1 and J usage is TRBJ2-7; TRBD2 aligns across 9 bases. Germline V gene sequence: CDR1 MNHNS, CDR2 SASEGT. J was trimmed by 3 bases and V by 11 bases; bases with no gene match: 5. The CDR3 contains 12 residues. The CDR3 DNA reads TGTGCCGGGTCTAGCGGGATCTACGAGCAGTACTTC. Translation: CAGSSGIYEQYF.

This chain joins TRBV4-2 and TRBJ1-1; no reliable D call. Germline assignment: CDR1 LGHNA and CDR2 YNFKEQ. Trimming cost V 1 base and J 8 bases, with 11 bases left between them. The CDR3 totals 13 residues. The CDR3 loop reads CASSQVLGREAFF. For the CDR3, the DNA is TGTGCCAGCAGCCAAGTCTTGGGCAGGGAAGCTTTCTTT.

About this clone itself: The junction and the germline gene differ at one end; a read error may be behind it. The chain is built from TRBV14 and TRBJ2-5; D ambiguous. The CDR3 length is 15 residues. The germline gives CDR1 SGHDN, CDR2 FVKESK. The CDR3: CASSQDPARSHVSNF. In DNA, the CDR3 is TGTGCCAGCAGCCAAGATCCAGCTAGATCACACGTTAGTAACTTC. Together with reference TRBV14 and TRBJ2-5, the CDR3 gives the full variable domain: EAGVTQFPSHSVIEKGQTVTLRCDPISGHDNLYWYRRVMGKEIKFLLHFVKESKQDESGMPNNRFLAERTGGTYSTLKVQPAELEDSGVYFCASSQDPARSHVSNFGPGTRLLVL.

The rearrangement joins TRBV5-4 to TRBJ2-3; no clear D gene. Trimming removed 0 bases from V and 1 base from J, with 3 bases in between. The CDR3 sequence is 13 residues long. Germline values: CDR1 SGHNT, CDR2 YYREEE (reference sequence). In DNA, the CDR3 is TGTGCCAGCAGCTTGGAGGGCACAGATACGCAGTATTTT. It yields the protein CASSLEGTDTQYF.